The clone carrying this T cell receptor beta chain has just a few counts. TCRdb's copy holds only in-frame clones and misses some; the assay was immunoSEQ multiplex PCR. The sample has about 3,000 clones, roughly a fifth seen once. The data were obtained in a study of sequential checkpoint blockade in melanoma. Trimming removed 0 bases from V and 7 bases from J, with 12 bases in between. Germline V lookup: CDR1 GTSNPN, CDR2 SVGIG (reference sequence). CDR3 length equals 13 residues. Noted treatment: randomized to nivolumab then ipilimumab (arm A) or the reverse (arm B). The material was tumor tissue (inferred from file names), obtained from a patient given nivolumab and ipilimumab in sequence. The sequence derives from a human donor with melanoma. The chain joins TRBV30 to TRBJ2-5; D might be TRBD1 (5 bases). CDR3 residues: CAWSVRQKGTQYF. The CDR3 bases are TGTGCCTGGAGTGTACGACAGAAGGGGACCCAGTACTTC.